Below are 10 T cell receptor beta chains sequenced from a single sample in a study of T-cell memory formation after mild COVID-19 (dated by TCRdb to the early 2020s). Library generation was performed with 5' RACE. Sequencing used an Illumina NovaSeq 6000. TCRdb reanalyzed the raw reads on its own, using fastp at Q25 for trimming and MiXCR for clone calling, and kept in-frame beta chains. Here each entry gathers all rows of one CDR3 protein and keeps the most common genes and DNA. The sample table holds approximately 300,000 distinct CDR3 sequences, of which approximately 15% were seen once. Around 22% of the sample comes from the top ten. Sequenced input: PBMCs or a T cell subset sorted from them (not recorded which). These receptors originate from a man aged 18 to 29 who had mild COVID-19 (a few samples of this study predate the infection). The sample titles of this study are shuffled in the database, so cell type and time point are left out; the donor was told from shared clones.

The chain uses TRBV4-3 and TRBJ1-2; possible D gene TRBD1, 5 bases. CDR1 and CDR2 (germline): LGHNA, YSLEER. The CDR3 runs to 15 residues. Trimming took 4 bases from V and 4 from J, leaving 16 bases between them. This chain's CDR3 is CASSPDLSGGYGYTF. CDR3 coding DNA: TGCGCCAGCAGCCCAGACCTATCGGGGGGCTATGGCTACACCTTC.

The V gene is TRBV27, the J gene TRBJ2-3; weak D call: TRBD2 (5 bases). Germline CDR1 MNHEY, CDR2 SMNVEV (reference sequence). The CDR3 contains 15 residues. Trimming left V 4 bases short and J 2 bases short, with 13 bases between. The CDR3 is CASSSRFGDTDTQYF. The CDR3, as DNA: TGTGCCAGCAGTTCCCGTTTCGGGGACACAGATACGCAGTATTTT.

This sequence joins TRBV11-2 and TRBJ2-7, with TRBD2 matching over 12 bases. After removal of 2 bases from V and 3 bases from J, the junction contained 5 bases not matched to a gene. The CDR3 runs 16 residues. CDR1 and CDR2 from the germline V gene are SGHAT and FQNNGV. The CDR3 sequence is CASSLRLAGDRYEQYF. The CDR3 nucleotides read TGTGCCAGCAGCTTAAGACTAGCGGGGGACCGCTACGAGCAGTACTTC.

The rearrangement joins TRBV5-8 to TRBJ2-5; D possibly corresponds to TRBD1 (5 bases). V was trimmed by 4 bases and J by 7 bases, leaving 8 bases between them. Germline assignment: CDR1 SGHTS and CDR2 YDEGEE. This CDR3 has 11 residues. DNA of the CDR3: TGTGCCAGCAGCCCCCAGGGGACCCAGTACTTC. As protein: CASSPQGTQYF.

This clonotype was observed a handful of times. The CDR3 bases are TGTGCCAGCAGTACTAGGACAGGGGCTCGAGATACGCAGTATTTT. The encoded protein is CASSTRTGARDTQYF. The chain has TRBV7-2 and TRBJ2-3; 9 bases line up with TRBD1. Germline V CDR1 and CDR2: SGHTA, FQGNSA. This CDR3 comprises 15 residues. V shed 6 bases, J shed 5 bases, and the junction held 9 bases outside the gene matches.

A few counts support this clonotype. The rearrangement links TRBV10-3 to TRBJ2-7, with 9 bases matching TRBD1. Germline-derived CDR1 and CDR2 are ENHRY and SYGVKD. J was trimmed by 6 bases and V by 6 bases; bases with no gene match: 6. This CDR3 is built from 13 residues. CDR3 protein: CAISPGQGTEQYV. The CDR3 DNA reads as TGTGCCATCAGCCCGGGACAGGGCACCGAGCAGTACGTC.

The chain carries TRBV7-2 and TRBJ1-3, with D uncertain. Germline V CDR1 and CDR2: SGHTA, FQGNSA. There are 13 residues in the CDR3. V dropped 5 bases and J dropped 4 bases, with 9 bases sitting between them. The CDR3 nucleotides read TGTGCCAGCAGCATAGGAGGGGGAAACACCATATATTTT. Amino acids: CASSIGGGNTIYF.

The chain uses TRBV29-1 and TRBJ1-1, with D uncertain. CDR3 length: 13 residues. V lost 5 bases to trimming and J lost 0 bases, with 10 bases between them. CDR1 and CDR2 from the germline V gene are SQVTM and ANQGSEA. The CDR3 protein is CSVQDSMNTEAFF. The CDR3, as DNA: TGCAGCGTTCAGGACTCCATGAACACTGAAGCTTTCTTT.

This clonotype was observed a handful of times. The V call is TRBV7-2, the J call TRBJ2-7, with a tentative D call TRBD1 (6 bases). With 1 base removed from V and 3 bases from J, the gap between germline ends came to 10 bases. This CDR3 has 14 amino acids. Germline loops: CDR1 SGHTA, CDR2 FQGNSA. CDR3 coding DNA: TGTGCCAGCAGCTTAGGGGGACACAACTACGAGCAGTACTTC. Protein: CASSLGGHNYEQYF.

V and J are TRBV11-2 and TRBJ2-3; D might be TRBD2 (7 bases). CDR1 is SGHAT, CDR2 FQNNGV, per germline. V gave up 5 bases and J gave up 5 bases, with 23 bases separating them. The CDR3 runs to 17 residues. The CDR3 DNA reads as TGTGCCAGCAGCCGAACAAGAGGGGGGGGGCTCGGAGATACGCAGTATTTT. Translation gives CASSRTRGGGLGDTQYF.